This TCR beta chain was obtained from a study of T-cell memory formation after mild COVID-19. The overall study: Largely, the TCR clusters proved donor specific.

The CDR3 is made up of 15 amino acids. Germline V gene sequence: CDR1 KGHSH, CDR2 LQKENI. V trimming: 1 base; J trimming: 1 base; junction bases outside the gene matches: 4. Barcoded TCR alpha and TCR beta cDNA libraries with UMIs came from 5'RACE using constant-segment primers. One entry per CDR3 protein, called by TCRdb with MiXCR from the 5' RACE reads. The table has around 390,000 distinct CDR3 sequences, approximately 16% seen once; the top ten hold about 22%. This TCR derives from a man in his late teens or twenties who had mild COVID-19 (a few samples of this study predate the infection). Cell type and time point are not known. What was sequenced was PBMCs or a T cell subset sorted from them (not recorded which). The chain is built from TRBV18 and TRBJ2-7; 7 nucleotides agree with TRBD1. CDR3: CASSPQDRRSYEQYF. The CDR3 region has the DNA TGTGCCAGCTCACCACAGGACAGGAGGTCCTACGAGCAGTACTTC.